A selection of T cell receptor beta chains follows, all from one sample in a study of T-cell reconstitution after alpha-beta-depleted transplantation in children. TCRdb reprocessed the PCR reads with MiXCR, giving one entry per CDR3 protein. The data show over 300,000 distinct CDR3 sequences, about 9.3% seen once. Material: PBMCs from the stem cell graft donor, obtained from the stem cell graft. The receptors derive from a human donor who donated a stem cell graft to a child with acute lymphoblastic leukemia. CDR3s include the opening cysteine and the closing phenylalanine or tryptophan. The D gene is left open where the match is weak. Rows may omit the clone size; those that give it use once, few, many or a size class.

clone size	D gene	V gene	J gene	CDR3 protein	CDR3 DNA
NA	NA	TRBV10-3	TRBJ1-1	CAIRIDSMNTEAFF	TGTGCCATCAGAATAGACAGCATGAACACTGAAGCTTTCTTT
NA	NA	TRBV4-2	TRBJ2-2	CASREWEATGELFF	TGTGCCAGCCGGGAGTGGGAGGCAACCGGGGAGCTGTTTTTT
many	NA	TRBV9	TRBJ1-1	CASSPTQTLSTEAFF	TGTGCCAGCAGCCCCACCCAGACGCTAAGCACTGAAGCTTTCTTT
few	NA	TRBV20-1	TRBJ1-1	CSARVRETEAFF	TGCAGTGCTAGAGTCCGGGAAACTGAAGCTTTCTTT
few	NA	TRBV6-1	TRBJ1-2	CASSETFWDPYGYTF	TGTGCCAGCAGTGAAACTTTCTGGGATCCCTATGGCTACACCTTC
few	TRBD1	TRBV18	TRBJ2-7	CASSPLNRGSYEQYF	TGTGCCAGCTCACCACTCAACAGGGGTTCCTACGAGCAGTACTTC
NA	NA	TRBV28	TRBJ2-1	CASSSTSSHEQFF	TGTGCCAGCAGTTCGACTAGTTCCCATGAGCAGTTCTTC
few	TRBD1	TRBV11-2	TRBJ1-1	CASSLDRGHDNTEAFF	TGTGCCAGCAGCTTAGACAGGGGGCACGATAACACTGAAGCTTTCTTT
few	NA	TRBV7-2	TRBJ2-3	CASSSTGWNTQYF	TGTGCCAGCAGCTCTACAGGGTGGAATACGCAGTATTTT
few	NA	TRBV2	TRBJ2-1	CASSEGSDYNEQFF	TGTGCCAGCAGTGAAGGTTCGGATTACAATGAGCAGTTCTTC
many	NA	TRBV9	TRBJ2-3	CASSVRSAVADTQYF	TGTGCCAGCAGCGTTAGATCGGCCGTCGCAGATACGCAGTATTTT
few	TRBD2	TRBV15	TRBJ2-1	CATSGGLADSYNEQFF	TGTGCCACCAGCGGTGGACTAGCGGACTCCTACAATGAGCAGTTCTTC
NA	NA	TRBV4-3	TRBJ2-2	CASSQPRGSNTGELFF	TGCGCCAGCAGCCAACCCCGGGGCTCAAACACCGGGGAGCTGTTTTTT
NA	NA	TRBV18	TRBJ1-3	CASSPGEHSGNTIYF	TGTGCCAGCTCACCCGGTGAACATTCTGGAAACACCATATATTTT
many	NA	TRBV28	TRBJ1-1	CASSGINLRNTEAFF	TGTGCCAGCAGTGGAATAAACCTCAGGAACACTGAAGCTTTCTTT
NA	NA	TRBV3-1	TRBJ2-1	CASSQAPSSDEQFF	TGTGCCAGCAGCCAAGCACCCAGTTCTGATGAGCAGTTCTTC
NA	NA	TRBV15	TRBJ1-2	CATRGGAGGYTF	TGTGCCACCAGAGGCGGGGCGGGTGGCTACACCTTC
NA	TRBD2	TRBV5-4	TRBJ2-3	CASRKRSGTSTDTQYF	TGTGCCAGCAGAAAGCGGAGCGGGACCAGCACAGATACGCAGTATTTT
few	TRBD2	TRBV5-1	TRBJ2-1	CASSFEAGTYNEQFF	TGCGCCAGCAGCTTCGAAGCGGGAACCTACAATGAGCAGTTCTTC
few	TRBD2	TRBV4-2	TRBJ2-3	CASSQLSGSQPSTDTQYF	TGTGCCAGCAGCCAGCTCAGCGGGAGCCAACCAAGCACAGATACGCAGTATTTT
many	TRBD2	TRBV12-3/TRBV12-4	TRBJ2-2	CASTKGLAGFTGELFF	TGTGCCAGCACCAAGGGACTAGCGGGATTCACCGGGGAGCTGTTTTTT
many	NA	TRBV20-1	TRBJ1-1	CSARDPGTEAFF	TGCAGTGCTAGAGACCCGGGGACTGAAGCTTTCTTT
NA	NA	TRBV20-1	TRBJ2-7	CSARGPDYPYEQYF	TGCAGTGCTAGGGGCCCCGACTACCCCTACGAGCAGTACTTC
NA	NA	TRBV3-1	TRBJ2-6	CACCQVRGGAGANVLTF	TGTGCCTGCTGCCAAGTGCGGGGCGGGGCTGGGGCCAACGTCCTGACTTTC
NA	TRBD2	TRBV3-1	TRBJ2-3	CASSPGLAGGQDTQYF	TGTGCCAGCAGCCCGGGACTAGCGGGAGGGCAAGATACGCAGTATTTT
NA	NA	TRBV11-3	TRBJ2-1	CASSHGQRRYKNEQFF	TGTGCCAGCAGTCACGGACAGAGACGGTACAAGAATGAGCAGTTCTTC
NA	NA	TRBV7-2	TRBJ2-5	CASSLYEALRETQYF	TGTGCCAGCAGCTTATATGAGGCGCTCAGGGAGACCCAGTACTTC
many	NA	TRBV27	TRBJ2-7	CASSRHVLESSYEQYF	TGTGCCAGCAGTCGCCACGTACTAGAATCATCCTACGAGCAGTACTTC
few	NA	TRBV24-1	TRBJ2-3	CATSDYKEGADTQYF	TGTGCCACCAGTGATTATAAGGAGGGGGCAGATACGCAGTATTTT
NA	NA	TRBV28	TRBJ2-1	CASRVGARRSSYNEQFF	TGTGCCAGCCGAGTTGGGGCTCGGAGGAGCTCCTACAATGAGCAGTTCTTC
few	NA	TRBV29-1	TRBJ2-3	CSVSELTGSPTDTQYF	TGCAGCGTCAGCGAGCTCACAGGGTCCCCCACAGATACGCAGTATTTT
many	NA	TRBV4-2	TRBJ2-2	CASSQGVELFF	TGTGCCAGCAGCCAAGGTGTGGAGCTGTTTTTT
many	TRBD2	TRBV24-1	TRBJ2-1	CATSDSGRARSYNEQFF	TGTGCCACCAGTGATAGCGGGAGGGCTCGCTCCTACAATGAGCAGTTCTTC
few	NA	TRBV5-1	TRBJ1-6	CASSPGLGDNSPLHF	TGCGCCAGCAGCCCAGGACTGGGCGATAATTCACCCCTCCACTTT
few	NA	TRBV7-9	TRBJ1-2	CASSLTAGDGYTF	TGTGCCAGCAGCTTAACAGCGGGGGATGGCTACACCTTC
few	TRBD2	TRBV7-2	TRBJ2-1	CASSAEPPGLGNNEQFF	TGTGCCAGCAGCGCTGAACCCCCGGGACTAGGAAACAATGAGCAGTTCTTC
NA	TRBD2	TRBV11-2	TRBJ2-1	CASSLGRRASGNYNEQFF	TGTGCCAGCAGCTTAGGTCGCAGGGCTAGCGGGAACTACAATGAGCAGTTCTTC
NA	NA	TRBV28	TRBJ2-5	CASSLLLEGGLETQYF	TGTGCCAGCAGTTTATTACTCGAGGGGGGCCTCGAGACCCAGTACTTC
NA	NA	TRBV6-2/TRBV6-3	TRBJ2-7	CASSYSSRVAAYNEQYF	TGTGCCAGCAGCTACTCCTCCAGAGTGGCAGCTTACAACGAGCAGTACTTC
few	NA	TRBV29-1	TRBJ2-2	CSPWVGPTGELFF	TGCAGCCCCTGGGTTGGGCCCACCGGGGAGCTGTTTTTT
few	NA	TRBV4-2	TRBJ1-2	CASSQEGGNGGGYTF	TGTGCCAGCAGCCAAGAGGGTGGCAATGGGGGTGGCTACACCTTC
few	NA	TRBV7-2	TRBJ1-4	CASSRTFGEKLFF	TGTGCCAGCAGCAGGACATTCGGAGAAAAACTGTTTTTT
few	NA	TRBV13	TRBJ1-6	CASSPTDNLDSPLHF	TGTGCCAGCAGCCCCACGGACAATTTGGATTCACCCCTCCACTTT
few	NA	TRBV5-1	TRBJ2-7	CASSSSPYVGQSSYEQYF	TGCGCCAGCAGCTCCTCCCCTTACGTTGGACAGAGCTCCTACGAGCAGTACTTC
medium-sized	NA	TRBV5-1	TRBJ2-5	CASSLRRQVPLQETQYF	TGCGCCAGCAGCTTGAGGCGGCAGGTCCCCCTCCAAGAGACCCAGTACTTC
many	NA	TRBV7-9	TRBJ2-3	CASSPPDTRDTQYF	TGTGCCAGCAGCCCCCCTGATACCCGGGATACGCAGTATTTT